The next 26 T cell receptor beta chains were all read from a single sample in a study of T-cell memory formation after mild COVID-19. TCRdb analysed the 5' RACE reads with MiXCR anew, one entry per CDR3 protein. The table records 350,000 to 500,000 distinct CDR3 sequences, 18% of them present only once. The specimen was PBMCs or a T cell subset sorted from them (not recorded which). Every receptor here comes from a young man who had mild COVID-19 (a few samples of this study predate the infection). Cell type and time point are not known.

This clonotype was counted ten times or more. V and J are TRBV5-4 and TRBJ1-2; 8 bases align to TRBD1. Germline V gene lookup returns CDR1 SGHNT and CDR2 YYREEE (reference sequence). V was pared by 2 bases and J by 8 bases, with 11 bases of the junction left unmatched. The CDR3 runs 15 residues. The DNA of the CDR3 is TGTGCCAGCAGCTTCCAGGGGGCTTTGGTGGGCGGCTACACCTTC. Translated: CASSFQGALVGGYTF.

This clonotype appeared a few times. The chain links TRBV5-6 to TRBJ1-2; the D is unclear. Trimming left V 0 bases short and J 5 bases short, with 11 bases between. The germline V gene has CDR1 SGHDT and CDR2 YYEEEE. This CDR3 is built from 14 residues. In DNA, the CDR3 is TGTGCCAGCAGCTTGGTTGATCAGTATTATGGCTACACCTTC. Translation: CASSLVDQYYGYTF.

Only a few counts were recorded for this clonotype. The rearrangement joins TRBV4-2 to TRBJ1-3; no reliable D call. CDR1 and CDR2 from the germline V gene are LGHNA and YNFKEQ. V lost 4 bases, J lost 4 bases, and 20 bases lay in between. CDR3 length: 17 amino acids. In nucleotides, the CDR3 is TGTGCCAGCAGCCTTTACCACCCCGCCGGGCTCGGAAACACCATATATTTT. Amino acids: CASSLYHPAGLGNTIYF.

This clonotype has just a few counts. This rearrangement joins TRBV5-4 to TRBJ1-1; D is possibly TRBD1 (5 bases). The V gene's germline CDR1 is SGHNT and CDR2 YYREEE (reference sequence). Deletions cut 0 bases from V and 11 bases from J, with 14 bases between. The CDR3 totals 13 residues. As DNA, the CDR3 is TGTGCCAGCAGCTTGGCCGGGGCTGGACGGGCTTTCTTT. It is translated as CASSLAGAGRAFF.

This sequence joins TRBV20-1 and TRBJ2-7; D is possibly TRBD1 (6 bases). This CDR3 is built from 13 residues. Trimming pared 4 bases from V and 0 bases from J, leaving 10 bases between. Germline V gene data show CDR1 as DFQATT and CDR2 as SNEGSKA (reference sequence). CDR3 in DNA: TGCAGTGCTATGACAGGAATCTCCTACGAGCAGTACTTC. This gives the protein CSAMTGISYEQYF.

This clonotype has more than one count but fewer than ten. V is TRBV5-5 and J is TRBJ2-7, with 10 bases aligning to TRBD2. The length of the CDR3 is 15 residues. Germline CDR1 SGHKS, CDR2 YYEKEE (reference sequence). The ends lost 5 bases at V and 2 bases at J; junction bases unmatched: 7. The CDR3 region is CASSTLAGRTYEQYF. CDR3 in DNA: TGTGCCAGCAGTACACTAGCGGGGAGAACCTACGAGCAGTACTTC.

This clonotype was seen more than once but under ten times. CDR3 amino acids: CATSFGGENEQFF. CDR3 in DNA: TGTGCCACCTCCTTTGGGGGGGAAAATGAGCAGTTCTTC. V is TRBV7-9 and J is TRBJ2-1, with 7 positions matching TRBD2. Trimming at V came to 10 bases and at J to 7 bases, leaving 10 bases not matched to a gene. The germline gives CDR1 SEHNR, CDR2 FQNEAQ (reference sequence). The CDR3 runs to 13 residues.

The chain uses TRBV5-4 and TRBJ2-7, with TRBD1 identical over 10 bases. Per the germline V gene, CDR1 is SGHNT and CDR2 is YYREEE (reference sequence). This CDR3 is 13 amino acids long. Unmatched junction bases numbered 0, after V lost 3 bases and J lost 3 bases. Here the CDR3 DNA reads TGTGCCAGCAGCTGGGACAGGGGCTACGAGCAGTACTTC. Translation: CASSWDRGYEQYF. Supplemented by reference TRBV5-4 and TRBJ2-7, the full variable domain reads ETGVTQSPTHLIKTRGQQVTLRCSSQSGHNTVSWYQQALGQGPQFIFQYYREEENGRGNFPPRFSGLQFPNYSSELNVNALELDDSALYLCASSWDRGYEQYFGPGTRLTVT.

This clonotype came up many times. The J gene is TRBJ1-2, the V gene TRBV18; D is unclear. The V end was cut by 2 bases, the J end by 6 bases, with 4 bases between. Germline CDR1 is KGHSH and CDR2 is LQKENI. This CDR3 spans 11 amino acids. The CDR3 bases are TGTGCCAGCTCACCAGGGGATGGCTACACCTTC. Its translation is CASSPGDGYTF. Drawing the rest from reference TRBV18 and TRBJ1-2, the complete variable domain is NAGVMQNPRHLVRRRGQEARLRCSPMKGHSHVYWYRQLPEEGLKFMVYLQKENIIDESGMPKERFSAEFPKEGPSILRIQQVVRGDSAAYFCASSPGDGYTFGSGTRLTVV.

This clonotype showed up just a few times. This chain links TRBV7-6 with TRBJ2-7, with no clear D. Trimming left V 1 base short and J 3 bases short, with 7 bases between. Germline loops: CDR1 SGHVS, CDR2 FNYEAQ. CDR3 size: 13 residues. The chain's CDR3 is CASSLVGLYEQYF. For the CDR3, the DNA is TGTGCCAGCAGCTTAGTAGGGCTCTACGAGCAGTACTTC.

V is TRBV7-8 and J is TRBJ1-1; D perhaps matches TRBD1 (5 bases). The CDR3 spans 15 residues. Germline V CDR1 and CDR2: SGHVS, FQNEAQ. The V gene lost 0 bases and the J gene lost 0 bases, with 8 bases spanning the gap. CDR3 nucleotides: TGTGCCAGCAGCTTAGCGAGGACATTGAACACTGAAGCTTTCTTT. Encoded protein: CASSLARTLNTEAFF.

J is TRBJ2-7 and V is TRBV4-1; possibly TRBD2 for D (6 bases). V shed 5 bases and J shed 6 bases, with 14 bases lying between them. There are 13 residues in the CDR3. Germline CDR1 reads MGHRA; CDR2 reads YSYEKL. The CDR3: CASSGEEGSEQYF. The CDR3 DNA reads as TGCGCCAGCAGCGGGGAGGAGGGCTCCGAGCAGTACTTC.

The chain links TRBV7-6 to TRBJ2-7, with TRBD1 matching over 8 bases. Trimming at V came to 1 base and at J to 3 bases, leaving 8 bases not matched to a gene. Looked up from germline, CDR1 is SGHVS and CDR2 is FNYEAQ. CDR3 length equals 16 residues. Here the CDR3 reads CASSLVPADRDYEQYF. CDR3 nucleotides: TGTGCCAGCAGCTTAGTCCCAGCGGACAGGGACTACGAGCAGTACTTC.

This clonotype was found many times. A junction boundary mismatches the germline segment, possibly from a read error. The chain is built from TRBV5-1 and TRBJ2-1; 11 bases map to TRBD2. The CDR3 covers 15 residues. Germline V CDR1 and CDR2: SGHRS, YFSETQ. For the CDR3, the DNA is TGTGCCAGCAGTTTACGGACTAGCGGGTACAATGAGCAGTTCTTC. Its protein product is CASSLRTSGYNEQFF.

CDR3 residues: CASSQEPFMTGELFF. CDR3 in DNA: TGTGCCAGCAGCCAAGAGCCCTTTATGACCGGGGAGCTGTTTTTT. The chain couples TRBV14 to TRBJ2-2; no clear D gene. Trimming shortened V by 0 bases and J by 5 bases, and 10 bases separated the two germline ends. The CDR3 runs 15 residues. The germline V gene has CDR1 SGHDN and CDR2 FVKESK.

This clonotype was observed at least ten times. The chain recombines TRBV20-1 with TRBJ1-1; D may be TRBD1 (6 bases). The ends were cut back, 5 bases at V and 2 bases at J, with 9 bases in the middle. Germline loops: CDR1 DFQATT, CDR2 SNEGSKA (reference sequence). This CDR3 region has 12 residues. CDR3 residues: CSAQQGNTEAFF. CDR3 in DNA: TGCAGTGCTCAACAGGGTAACACTGAAGCTTTCTTT.

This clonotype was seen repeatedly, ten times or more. CDR3 residues: CASSLFRTLANTGELFF. Here the CDR3 DNA reads TGTGCCAGCAGCTTGTTTAGGACCTTAGCCAACACCGGGGAGCTGTTTTTT. V gene TRBV5-6 combines with J gene TRBJ2-2; D unresolved. Germline lookup yields CDR1 SGHDT and CDR2 YYEEEE. With 1 base removed from V and 2 bases from J, the gap between germline ends came to 15 bases. This CDR3 has 17 residues. Using reference TRBV5-6 and TRBJ2-2 for the parts outside the CDR3, the full variable domain is DAGVTQSPTHLIKTRGQQVTLRCSPKSGHDTVSWYQQALGQGPQFIFQYYEEEERQRGNFPDRFSGHQFPNYSSELNVNALLLGDSALYLCASSLFRTLANTGELFFGEGSRLTVL.

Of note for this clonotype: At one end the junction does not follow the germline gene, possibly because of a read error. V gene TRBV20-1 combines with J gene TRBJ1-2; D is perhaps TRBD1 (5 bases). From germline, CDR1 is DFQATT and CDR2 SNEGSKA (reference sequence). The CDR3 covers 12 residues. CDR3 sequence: CSARGGTLFMAF. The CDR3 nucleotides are TGCAGTGCTAGAGGGGGGACGCTATTCATGGCCTTC.

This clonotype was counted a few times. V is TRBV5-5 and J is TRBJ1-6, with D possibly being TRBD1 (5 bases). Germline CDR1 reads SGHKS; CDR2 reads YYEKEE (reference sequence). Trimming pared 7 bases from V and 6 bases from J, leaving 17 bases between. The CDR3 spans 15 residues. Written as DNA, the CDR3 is TGTGCCAGCGCGGCAGGGCCAATTCGTAATTCACCCCTCCACTTT. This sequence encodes CASAAGPIRNSPLHF.

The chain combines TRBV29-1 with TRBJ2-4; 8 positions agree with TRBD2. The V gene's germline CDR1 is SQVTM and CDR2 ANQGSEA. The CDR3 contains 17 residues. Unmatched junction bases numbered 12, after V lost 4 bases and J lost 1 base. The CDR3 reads CSVGHSGGSWAKNIQYF. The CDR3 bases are TGCAGCGTTGGTCATTCGGGGGGGAGCTGGGCCAAAAACATTCAGTACTTC.

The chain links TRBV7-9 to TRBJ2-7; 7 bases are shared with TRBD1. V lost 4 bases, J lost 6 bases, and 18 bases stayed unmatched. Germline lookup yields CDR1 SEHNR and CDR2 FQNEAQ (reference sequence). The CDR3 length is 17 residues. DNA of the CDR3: TGTGCCAGCAGCTCCGAGGGGGTGACAGGGTCTTATTCCGAGCAGTACTTC. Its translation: CASSSEGVTGSYSEQYF.

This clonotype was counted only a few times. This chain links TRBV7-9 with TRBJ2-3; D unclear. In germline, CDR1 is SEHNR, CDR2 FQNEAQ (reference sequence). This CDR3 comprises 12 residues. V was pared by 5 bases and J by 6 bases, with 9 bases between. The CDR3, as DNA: TGTGCCAGCAGCCCACCCGAGGATACGCAGTATTTT. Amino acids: CASSPPEDTQYF.

In nucleotides, the CDR3 is TGTGCCAGCAGCTCAGCGGGACAGAGTCACAATGAGCAGTTCTTC. Residues: CASSSAGQSHNEQFF. The V call is TRBV11-2, the J call TRBJ2-1; D possibly matches TRBD1 or TRBD2 (7 bases each). Germline assignment: CDR1 SGHAT and CDR2 FQNNGV. V was shortened by 4 bases and J by 5 bases, with 15 bases between the two germline ends. This CDR3 has 15 amino acids.

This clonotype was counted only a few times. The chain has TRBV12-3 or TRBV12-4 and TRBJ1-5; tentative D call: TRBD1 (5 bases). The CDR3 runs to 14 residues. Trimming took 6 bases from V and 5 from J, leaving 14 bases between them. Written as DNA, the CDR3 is TGTGCCAGCAGCTCTGACAGCGGCTATCAGCCCCAGCATTTT. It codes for CASSSDSGYQPQHF.

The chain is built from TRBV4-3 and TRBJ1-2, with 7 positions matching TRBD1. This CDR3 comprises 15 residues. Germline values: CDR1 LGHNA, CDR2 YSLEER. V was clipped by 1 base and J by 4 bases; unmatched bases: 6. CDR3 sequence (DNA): TGCGCCAGCAGCCAAGGCCGACAGGGCCGCTATGGCTACACCTTC. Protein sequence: CASSQGRQGRYGYTF.

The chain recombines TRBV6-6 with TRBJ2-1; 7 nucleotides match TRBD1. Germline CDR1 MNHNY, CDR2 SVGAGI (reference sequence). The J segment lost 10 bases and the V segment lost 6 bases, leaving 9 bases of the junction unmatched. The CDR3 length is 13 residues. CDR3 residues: CASSSRGQQEQFF. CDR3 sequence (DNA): TGTGCCAGCAGCTCTCGGGGACAGCAGGAGCAGTTCTTC.